One and the same sample provided the 20 T cell receptor beta chains below, sequenced in a study of T cell repertoires in ileal Crohn's disease. Profiling relied on immunoSEQ multiplex PCR, and the TCRdb table lists in-frame clones only, not all of them. Of thousands of clones in the sample, under 80% are singletons; the top ten hold 25% to 30%. Time point of the sample: proximal margin of the surgical specimen (macroscopically non-inflamed). The sequenced sample consisted of ileal tissue. All receptors derive from an adult with Crohn's disease.

The rearrangement joins TRBV29-1 to TRBJ2-5, with no clear D. Germline assignment: CDR1 SQVTM and CDR2 ANQGSEA. The length of the CDR3 is 12 residues. Trimming removed 3 bases from V and 2 bases from J, with 7 bases in between. CDR3 sequence reads: CSVEKGQETQYF. CDR3 nucleotides: TGCAGCGTTGAGAAAGGGCAAGAGACCCAGTACTTC.

The J gene is TRBJ2-7, the V gene TRBV10-1; D is ambiguous. Germline V gives CDR1 WNHNN, CDR2 SYGVQD (reference sequence). The CDR3 length is 14 residues. The ends were cut back, 3 bases at V and 2 bases at J, with 11 bases in the middle. CDR3 sequence reads: CASSEGVSPYEQYF. Here the CDR3 DNA reads TGCGCCAGCAGTGAAGGAGTATCGCCCTACGAGCAGTACTTC.

The genes are TRBV2 and TRBJ2-2; D ambiguous. Per germline, CDR1 SNHLY and CDR2 FYNNEI. V lost 5 bases to trimming and J lost 3 bases, with 4 bases between them. The CDR3 consists of 12 residues. In DNA form, the CDR3 reads TGTGCCAGCAGTATAGACACCGGGGAGCTGTTTTTT. Its translation: CASSIDTGELFF.

Remarks on this clone: The same CDR3 arises from other DNA sequences in this sample as well. The CDR3 loop reads CASSHPGGSGNTIYF. The CDR3 coding sequence is TGCGCCAGCAGCCACCCCGGGGGCTCTGGAAACACCATATATTTT. The V call is TRBV4-1, the J call TRBJ1-3, with a possible D match to TRBD1 (5 bases). The V and J ends lost 3 bases and 0 bases respectively, with 9 bases between them. The CDR3 spans 15 residues. The V gene's germline CDR1 is MGHRA and CDR2 YSYEKL.

This clone was counted a single time. J is TRBJ2-7 and V is TRBV21-1. TRBV21-1 is a known pseudogene. This CDR3 has 14 residues. The CDR3 spells CASTPRGRDHEQYF. Written as DNA, the CDR3 is TGTGCCAGCACCCCTAGGGGCAGGGACCACGAGCAGTACTTC.

This rearrangement joins TRBV13 to TRBJ2-5; TRBD2 might be the D (6 bases). V was trimmed by 5 bases and J by 4 bases, leaving 11 bases between them. From germline, CDR1 is PRHDT and CDR2 FYEKMQ (reference sequence). The CDR3 has 13 amino acids. In DNA, the CDR3 is TGTGCCAGCAGCCAGGTGGGGGGAGAGACCCAGTACTTC. It is translated as CASSQVGGETQYF.

The chain carries TRBV4-2 and TRBJ1-6; 7 nucleotides match TRBD1. The CDR3 consists of 16 residues. With 4 bases clipped from V and 7 bases from J, the junction kept 10 bases outside the gene matches. Per germline, CDR1 LGHNA and CDR2 YNFKEQ. This chain's CDR3 is CASSRLNRGGNSPLHF. The CDR3 DNA reads as TGTGCCAGCAGCCGACTAAACAGGGGCGGCAATTCACCCCTCCACTTT.

V and J are TRBV30 and TRBJ2-7; no definite D call. V lost 3 bases and J lost 2, with 17 bases in between. The germline gives CDR1 GTSNPN, CDR2 SVGIG (reference sequence). This CDR3 spans 15 amino acids. The CDR3 reads CAWSDPGRNPYEQYF. The CDR3 DNA reads TGTGCCTGGAGCGACCCCGGACGGAATCCCTACGAGCAGTACTTC.

The rearrangement joins TRBV2 to TRBJ2-1; 7 nucleotides align to TRBD2. Trimming took 3 bases from V and 5 from J; bases not matched to a gene: 4. Germline CDR1 SNHLY, CDR2 FYNNEI. This CDR3 comprises 14 residues. Written as DNA, the CDR3 is TGTGCCAGCAGTGACGGGGGAGGGCACAATGAGCAGTTCTTC. This sequence encodes CASSDGGGHNEQFF.

The rearrangement links TRBV10-1 to TRBJ2-7, with TRBD2 matching over 11 bases. The CDR3 spans 17 residues. The germline CDR1 and CDR2 sequences are WNHNN and SYGVQD (reference sequence). With 7 bases clipped from V and 3 bases from J, the junction kept 14 bases outside the gene matches. The CDR3: CASTLKKATSGNYEQYF. The DNA for the CDR3 is TGCGCCAGCACCCTGAAGAAAGCGACTAGCGGGAACTACGAGCAGTACTTC.

This clone was seen a single time. This chain uses TRBV6-7 with TRBJ2-7; the match to TRBD1 covers 9 bases. TRBV6-7 is flagged as an ORF with uncertain function. The V segment lost 5 bases and the J segment 3 bases; nucleotides outside the gene matches: 11. The CDR3 loop spans 16 amino acids. DNA of the CDR3: TGTGCCAGCAGTAAACAAACCGGGACAGGGAACTACGAGCAGTACTTC. Protein sequence: CASSKQTGTGNYEQYF.

On this clone: At one boundary the junction diverges from the germline segment, which might be a read error. V is TRBV6-5 and J is TRBJ1-4; 9 nucleotides match TRBD1. This CDR3 has 15 residues. CDR1 is MNHEY and CDR2 is SVGAGI in the germline V gene. The CDR3 sequence: CASSYSTGGGEKLLF. The CDR3 region has the DNA TGTGCCAGCAGTTACTCAACAGGGGGCGGTGAAAAACTGCTTTTT.

The chain couples TRBV11-2 to TRBJ2-5, with D tentatively TRBD1 (6 bases). V was shortened by 2 bases and J by 4 bases, with 17 bases between the two germline ends. The CDR3 totals 16 residues. In germline, CDR1 is SGHAT, CDR2 FQNNGV. CDR3 bases: TGTGCCAGCAGCTTAAGGGGGAGCGGAGGAAGAGAGACCCAGTACTTC. This encodes CASSLRGSGGRETQYF.

CDR3 nucleotides: TGTGCCACCAGTCTAGAGGGGGGAATTGAGCAGTTCTTC. It yields the protein CATSLEGGIEQFF. The rearrangement uses TRBV15 and TRBJ2-1; D possibly matches TRBD1 or TRBD2 (6 bases each). CDR1 and CDR2 (germline): LNHNV, YYDKDF (reference sequence). The CDR3 is 13 residues long. Trimming shortened V by 6 bases and J by 9 bases, and 15 bases separated the two germline ends.

V is TRBV27 and J is TRBJ2-2; 8 bases agree with TRBD2. The V segment lost 5 bases and the J segment 4 bases; nucleotides outside the gene matches: 9. CDR3 size: 16 residues. The germline V gene has CDR1 MNHEY and CDR2 SMNVEV (reference sequence). The DNA for the CDR3 is TGTGCCAGCAGTCAAAGCGGACTAGCAGGCACCGGGGAGCTGTTTTTT. Residues: CASSQSGLAGTGELFF.

The chain has TRBV7-8 and TRBJ2-4; D ambiguous. CDR3 length equals 12 residues. Trimming stripped 5 bases from V and 10 bases from J, with 12 bases between. Germline CDR1 reads SGHVS; CDR2 reads FQNEAQ. The CDR3 sequence: CASSPLSDIQYF. The CDR3 coding sequence is TGTGCCAGCAGCCCCCTGTCAGATATTCAGTACTTC.

The chain carries TRBV2 and TRBJ1-5; 7 positions agree with TRBD1. The ends lost 8 bases at V and 2 bases at J; junction bases unmatched: 3. Germline CDR1 and CDR2: SNHLY and FYNNEI. CDR3 size: 13 residues. This CDR3 is CASRQGGNQPQHF. CDR3 DNA sequence: TGTGCCAGCCGACAGGGAGGCAATCAGCCCCAGCATTTT.

V and J are TRBV28 and TRBJ1-6, with D perhaps TRBD1 (6 bases). The V gene lost 10 bases and the J gene lost 6 bases, with 10 bases spanning the gap. The CDR3 is 12 residues long. Germline lookup yields CDR1 MDHEN and CDR2 SYDVKM. CDR3 protein: CATQGGNSPLHF. CDR3 nucleotides: TGTGCCACACAGGGCGGTAATTCACCCCTCCACTTT.

The CDR3 loop reads CASSLGGQGVLNIQYF. CDR3 DNA: TGTGCCAGCAGCTTAGGTGGCCAGGGGGTTCTAAACATTCAGTACTTC. The V call is TRBV11-2, the J call TRBJ2-4, with 7 bases aligning to TRBD1. Germline CDR1 and CDR2: SGHAT and FQNNGV. V was clipped by 1 base and J by 6 bases; unmatched bases: 9. This CDR3 spans 16 amino acids.

V usage is TRBV30 and J usage is TRBJ2-2; no clear D gene. The germline CDR1 and CDR2 sequences are GTSNPN and SVGIG (reference sequence). This CDR3 spans 14 amino acids. V was trimmed by 0 bases and J by 7 bases, leaving 12 bases between them. The CDR3 DNA reads as TGTGCCTGGAGTGTAGGGCGGTCGGTCGGGGAGCTGTTTTTT. Its translation is CAWSVGRSVGELFF.